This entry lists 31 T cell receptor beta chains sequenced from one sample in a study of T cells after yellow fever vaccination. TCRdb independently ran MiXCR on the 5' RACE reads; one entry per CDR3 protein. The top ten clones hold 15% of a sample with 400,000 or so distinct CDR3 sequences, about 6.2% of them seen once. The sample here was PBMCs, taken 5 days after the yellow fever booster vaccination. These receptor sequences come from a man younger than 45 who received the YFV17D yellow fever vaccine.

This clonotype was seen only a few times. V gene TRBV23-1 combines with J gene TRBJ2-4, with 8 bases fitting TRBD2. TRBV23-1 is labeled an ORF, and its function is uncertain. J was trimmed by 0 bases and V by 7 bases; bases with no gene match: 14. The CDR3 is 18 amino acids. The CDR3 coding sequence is TGCGCCAGCATGTCGGCTAGCGGGCCCGATATAGCCAAAAACATTCAGTACTTC. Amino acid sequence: CASMSASGPDIAKNIQYF.

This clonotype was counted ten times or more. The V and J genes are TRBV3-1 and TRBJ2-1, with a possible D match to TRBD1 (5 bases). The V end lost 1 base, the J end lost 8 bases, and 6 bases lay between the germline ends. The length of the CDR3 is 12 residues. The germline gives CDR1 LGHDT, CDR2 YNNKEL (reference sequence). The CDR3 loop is CASSQVGDEQFF. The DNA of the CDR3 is TGTGCCAGCAGCCAAGTAGGGGATGAGCAGTTCTTC.

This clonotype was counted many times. CDR3 sequence: CASSTGQRENTEAFF. CDR3 DNA: TGTGCCAGTAGTACGGGACAACGGGAGAACACTGAAGCTTTCTTT. The chain has TRBV19 and TRBJ1-1; tentative D call: TRBD1 (6 bases). There are 15 residues in the CDR3. The germline gives CDR1 LNHDA, CDR2 SQIVND (reference sequence). Trimming removed 4 bases from V and 1 base from J, with 13 bases in between.

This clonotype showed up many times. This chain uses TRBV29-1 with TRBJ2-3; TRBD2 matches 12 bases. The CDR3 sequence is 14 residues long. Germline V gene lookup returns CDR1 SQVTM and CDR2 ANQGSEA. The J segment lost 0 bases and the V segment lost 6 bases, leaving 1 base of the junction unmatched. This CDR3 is CSVGTSGSTDTQYF. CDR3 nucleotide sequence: TGCAGCGTAGGGACTAGCGGGAGCACAGATACGCAGTATTTT.

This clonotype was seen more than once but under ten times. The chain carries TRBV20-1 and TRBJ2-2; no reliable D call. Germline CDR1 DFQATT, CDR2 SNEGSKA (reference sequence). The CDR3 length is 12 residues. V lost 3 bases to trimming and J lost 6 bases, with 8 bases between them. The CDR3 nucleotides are TGCAGTGCTAGGAGACAAGCCGGGGAGCTGTTTTTT. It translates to CSARRQAGELFF.

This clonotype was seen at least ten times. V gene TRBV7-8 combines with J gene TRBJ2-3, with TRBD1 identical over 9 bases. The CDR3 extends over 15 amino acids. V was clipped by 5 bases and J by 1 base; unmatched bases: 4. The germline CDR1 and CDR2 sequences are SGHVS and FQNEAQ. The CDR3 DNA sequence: TGTGCCAGCAGCAACCGGGACAGGGGCACAGATACGCAGTATTTT. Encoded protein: CASSNRDRGTDTQYF.

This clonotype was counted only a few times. The CDR3 bases are TGTGCCAGCAGCCTTACAGGGCCCAATCAGCCCCAGCATTTT. Its translation is CASSLTGPNQPQHF. This sequence joins TRBV7-2 and TRBJ1-5; a weak D match, TRBD1 (6 bases). V lost 5 bases, J lost 3 bases, and 11 bases lay in between. Germline lookup yields CDR1 SGHTA and CDR2 FQGNSA. This CDR3 is built from 14 residues.

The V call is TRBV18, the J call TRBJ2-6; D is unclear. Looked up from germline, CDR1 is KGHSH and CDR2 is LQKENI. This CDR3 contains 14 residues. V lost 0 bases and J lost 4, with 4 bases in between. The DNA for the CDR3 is TGTGCCAGCTCACCACCCGCGGGGGCCAACGTCCTGACTTTC. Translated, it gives CASSPPAGANVLTF.

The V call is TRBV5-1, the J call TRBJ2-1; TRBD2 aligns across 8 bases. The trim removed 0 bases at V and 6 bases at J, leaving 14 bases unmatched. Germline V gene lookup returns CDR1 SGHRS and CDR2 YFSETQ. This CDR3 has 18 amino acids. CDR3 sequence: CASSLVPLADSGGNEQFF. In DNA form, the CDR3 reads TGCGCCAGCAGCTTGGTTCCACTAGCGGATTCAGGCGGCAATGAGCAGTTCTTC. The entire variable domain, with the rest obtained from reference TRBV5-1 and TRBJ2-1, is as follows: KAGVTQTPRYLIKTRGQQVTLSCSPISGHRSVSWYQQTPGQGLQFLFEYFSETQRNKGNFPGRFSGRQFSNSRSEMNVSTLELGDSALYLCASSLVPLADSGGNEQFFGPGTRLTVL.

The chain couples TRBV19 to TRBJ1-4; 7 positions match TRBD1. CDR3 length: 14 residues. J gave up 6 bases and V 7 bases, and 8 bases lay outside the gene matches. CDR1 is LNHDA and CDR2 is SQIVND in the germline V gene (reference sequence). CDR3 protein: CASTRPGTDEKLFF. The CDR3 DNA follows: TGTGCCAGTACCAGACCCGGGACAGATGAAAAACTGTTTTTT. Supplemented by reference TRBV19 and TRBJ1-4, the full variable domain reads DGGITQSPKYLFRKEGQNVTLSCEQNLNHDAMYWYRQDPGQGLRLIYYSQIVNDFQKGDIAEGYSVSREKKESFPLTVTSAQKNPTAFYLCASTRPGTDEKLFFGSGTQLSVL.

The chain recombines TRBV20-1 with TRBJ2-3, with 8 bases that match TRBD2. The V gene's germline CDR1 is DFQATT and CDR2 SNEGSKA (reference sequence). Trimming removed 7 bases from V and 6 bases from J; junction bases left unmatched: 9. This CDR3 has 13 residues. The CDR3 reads CSVPGTSGDTQYF. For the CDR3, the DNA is TGCAGTGTTCCCGGGACTAGTGGTGATACGCAGTATTTT.

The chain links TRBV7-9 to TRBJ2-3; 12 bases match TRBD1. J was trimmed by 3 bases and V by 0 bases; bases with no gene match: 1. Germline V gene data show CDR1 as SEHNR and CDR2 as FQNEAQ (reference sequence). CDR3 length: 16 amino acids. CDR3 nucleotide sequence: TGTGCCAGCAGCTTAGCGGGACAGGGGGCTACAGATACGCAGTATTTT. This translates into CASSLAGQGATDTQYF.

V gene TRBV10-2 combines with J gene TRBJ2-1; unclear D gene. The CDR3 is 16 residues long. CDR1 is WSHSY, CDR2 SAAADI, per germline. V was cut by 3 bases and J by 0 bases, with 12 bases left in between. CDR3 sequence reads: CASSDSLVTSYNEQFF. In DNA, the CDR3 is TGCGCCAGCAGTGATTCCCTTGTAACCTCCTACAATGAGCAGTTCTTC.

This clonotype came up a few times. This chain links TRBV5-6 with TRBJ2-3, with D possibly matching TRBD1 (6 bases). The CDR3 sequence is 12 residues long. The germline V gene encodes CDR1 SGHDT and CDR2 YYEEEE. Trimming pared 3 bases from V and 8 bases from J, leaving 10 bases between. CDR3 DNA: TGTGCCAGCAGCTCCGGCAGGGGTACGCAGTATTTT. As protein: CASSSGRGTQYF.

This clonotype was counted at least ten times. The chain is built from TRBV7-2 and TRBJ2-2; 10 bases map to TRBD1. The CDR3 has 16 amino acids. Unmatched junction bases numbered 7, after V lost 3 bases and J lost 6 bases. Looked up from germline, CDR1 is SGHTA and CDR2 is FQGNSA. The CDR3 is CASSFSRQGASGELFF. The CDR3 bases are TGTGCCAGCAGCTTTTCGCGACAGGGGGCCTCCGGGGAGCTGTTTTTT. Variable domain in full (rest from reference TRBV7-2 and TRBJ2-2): GAGVSQSPSNKVTEKGKDVELRCDPISGHTALYWYRQSLGQGLEFLIYFQGNSAPDKSGLPSDRFSAERTGGSVSTLTIQRTQQEDSAVYLCASSFSRQGASGELFFGEGSRLTVL.

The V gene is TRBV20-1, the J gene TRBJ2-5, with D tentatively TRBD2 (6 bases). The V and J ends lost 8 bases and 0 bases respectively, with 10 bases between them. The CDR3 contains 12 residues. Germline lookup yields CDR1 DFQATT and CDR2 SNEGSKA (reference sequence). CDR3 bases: TGCAGTTCACTAGCCTACCAAGAGACCCAGTACTTC. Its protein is CSSLAYQETQYF.

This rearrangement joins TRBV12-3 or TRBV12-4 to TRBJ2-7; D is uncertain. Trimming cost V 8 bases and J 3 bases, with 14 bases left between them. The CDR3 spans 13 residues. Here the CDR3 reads CASGVGLVYEQYF. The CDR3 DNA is TGTGCCAGCGGGGTTGGGCTTGTCTACGAGCAGTACTTC.

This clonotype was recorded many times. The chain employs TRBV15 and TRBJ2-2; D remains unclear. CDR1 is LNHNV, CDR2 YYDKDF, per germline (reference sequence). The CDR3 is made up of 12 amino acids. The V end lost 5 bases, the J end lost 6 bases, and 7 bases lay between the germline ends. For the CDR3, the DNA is TGTGCCACCAGCCTCGACCCCGGGGAGCTGTTTTTT. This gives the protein CATSLDPGELFF.

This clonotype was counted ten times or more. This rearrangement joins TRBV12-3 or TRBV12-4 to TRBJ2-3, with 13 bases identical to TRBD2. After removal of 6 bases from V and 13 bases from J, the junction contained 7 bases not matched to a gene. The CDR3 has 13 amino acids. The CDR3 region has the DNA TGTGCCAGCAGACTAGCGGGAGGGAGCACAGAGTATTTT. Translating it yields CASRLAGGSTEYF.

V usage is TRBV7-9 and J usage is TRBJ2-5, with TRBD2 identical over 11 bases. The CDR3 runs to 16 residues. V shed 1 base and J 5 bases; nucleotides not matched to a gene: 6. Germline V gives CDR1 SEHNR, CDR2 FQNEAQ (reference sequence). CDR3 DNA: TGTGCCAGCAGCTTAGATTTACTAGCGGGAGTGGAGACCCAGTACTTC. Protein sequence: CASSLDLLAGVETQYF.

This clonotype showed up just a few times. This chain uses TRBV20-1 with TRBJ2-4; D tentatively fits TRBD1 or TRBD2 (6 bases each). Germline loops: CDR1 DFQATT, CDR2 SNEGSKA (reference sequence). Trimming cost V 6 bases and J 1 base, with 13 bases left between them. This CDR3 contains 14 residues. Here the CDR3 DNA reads TGCAGTGCCGCGTGGGGGGCTGCCAAAAACATTCAGTACTTC. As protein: CSAAWGAAKNIQYF.

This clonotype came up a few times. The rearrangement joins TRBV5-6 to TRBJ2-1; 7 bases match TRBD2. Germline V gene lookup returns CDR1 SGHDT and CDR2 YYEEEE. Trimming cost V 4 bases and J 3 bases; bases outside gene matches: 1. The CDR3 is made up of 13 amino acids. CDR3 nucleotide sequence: TGTGCCAGCAGCGGGAGGGGCTACAATGAGCAGTTCTTC. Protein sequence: CASSGRGYNEQFF.

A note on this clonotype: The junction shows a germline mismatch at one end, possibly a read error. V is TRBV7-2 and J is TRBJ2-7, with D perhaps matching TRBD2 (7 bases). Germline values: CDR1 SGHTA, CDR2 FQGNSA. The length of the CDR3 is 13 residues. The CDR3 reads CSSSEGEGSGQYF. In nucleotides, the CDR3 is TGTTCCAGCAGCGAGGGGGAGGGATCAGGGCAGTACTTC.

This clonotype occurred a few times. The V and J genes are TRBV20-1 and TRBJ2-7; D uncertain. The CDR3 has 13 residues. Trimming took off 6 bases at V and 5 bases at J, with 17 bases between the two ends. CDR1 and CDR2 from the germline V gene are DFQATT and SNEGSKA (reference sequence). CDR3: CSAKSRHENEQYF. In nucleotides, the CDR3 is TGCAGTGCAAAGTCCCGGCATGAGAACGAGCAGTACTTC.

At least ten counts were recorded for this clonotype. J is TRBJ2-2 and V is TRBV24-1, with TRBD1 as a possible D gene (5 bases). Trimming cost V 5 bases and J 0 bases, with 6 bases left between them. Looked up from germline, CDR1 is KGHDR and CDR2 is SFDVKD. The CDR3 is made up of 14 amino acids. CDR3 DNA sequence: TGTGCCACCAGTGCACAGGCGAACACCGGGGAGCTGTTTTTT. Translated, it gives CATSAQANTGELFF.

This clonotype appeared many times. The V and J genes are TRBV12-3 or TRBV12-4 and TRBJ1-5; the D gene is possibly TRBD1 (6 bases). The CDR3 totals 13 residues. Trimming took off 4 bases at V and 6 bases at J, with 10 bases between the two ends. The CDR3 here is CASSSGEGQPQHF. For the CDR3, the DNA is TGTGCCAGCAGTTCAGGGGAGGGTCAGCCCCAGCATTTT.

CDR3 residues: CSARRPGQAPYEQYF. The CDR3 DNA reads TGCAGTGCTAGACGGCCGGGACAGGCCCCCTACGAGCAGTACTTC. The chain is built from TRBV20-1 and TRBJ2-7; 8 nucleotides match TRBD1. The CDR3 sequence is 15 residues long. V gave up 2 bases and J gave up 2 bases; unmatched junction bases: 8. Germline V gene lookup returns CDR1 DFQATT and CDR2 SNEGSKA (reference sequence).

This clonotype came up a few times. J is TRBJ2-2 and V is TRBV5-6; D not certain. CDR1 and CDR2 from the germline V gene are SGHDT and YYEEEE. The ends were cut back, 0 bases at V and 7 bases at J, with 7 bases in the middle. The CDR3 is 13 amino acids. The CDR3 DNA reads TGTGCCAGCAGCTTGGTATCTAACGGGGAGCTGTTTTTT. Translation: CASSLVSNGELFF.

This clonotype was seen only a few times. CDR3 nucleotide sequence: TGTGCCAGCAGCCAAGTTTCGGTCAACACTGAAGCTTTCTTT. Protein product: CASSQVSVNTEAFF. This chain links TRBV14 with TRBJ1-1; no firm D call. CDR3 length: 14 residues. V was cut by 1 base and J by 2 bases, with 8 bases left in between. Germline CDR1 reads SGHDN; CDR2 reads FVKESK.

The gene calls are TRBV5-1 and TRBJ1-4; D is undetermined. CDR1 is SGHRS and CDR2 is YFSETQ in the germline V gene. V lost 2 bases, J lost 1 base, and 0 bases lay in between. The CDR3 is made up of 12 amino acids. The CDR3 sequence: CASSLTNEKLFF. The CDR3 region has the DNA TGCGCCAGCAGCTTAACTAATGAAAAACTGTTTTTT.

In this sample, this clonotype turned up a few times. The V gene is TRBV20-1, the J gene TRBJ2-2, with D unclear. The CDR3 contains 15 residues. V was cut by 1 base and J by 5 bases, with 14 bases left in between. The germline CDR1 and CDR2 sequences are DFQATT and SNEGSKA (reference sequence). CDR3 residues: CSARAVGFITGELFF. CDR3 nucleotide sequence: TGCAGTGCTAGAGCGGTGGGCTTCATAACCGGGGAGCTGTTTTTT.